This paragraph covers one T cell receptor beta chain sequence. With V trimmed by 1 base and J by 3 bases, 6 bases remained unmatched. The CDR3 is 15 amino acids. CDR1 is LGHNA, CDR2 YNFKEQ, per germline. These data come from a study of cytomegalovirus exposure and HLA in healthy donors. The PCR used 60 Vbeta and 13 Jbeta primers. Assay: immunoSEQ multiplex PCR; the TCRdb copy retains only in-frame clones and omits some. The sample has roughly 130,000 clones; roughly 74% are singletons. The sequence derives from a woman aged 50 to 65 in good health and CMV-seropositive. The sequenced sample was PBMCs. The chain combines TRBV4-2 with TRBJ2-7, with 7 bases aligning to TRBD1. CDR3 coding DNA: TGTGCCAGCAGCCAAGGTCAACAGGGGCGCTACGAGCAGTACTTC. This encodes CASSQGQQGRYEQYF.